Listed below are T cell receptor beta chains from one sample, sequenced in a study of shared clonotypes between healthy human individuals. TCRdb's copy holds only in-frame clones and misses some; the assay was immunoSEQ multiplex PCR. Found here are a few hundred thousand clones, about 97% of them singletons; the top ten hold 0.25% to 0.35%. The sequencing sample was made of memory CD8+ T cells sorted from blood. The receptors stem from a young man in good health. CDR3s include the opening cysteine and the closing phenylalanine or tryptophan. The D gene is left open where the match is weak. Only part of the rows carry a size: once, few, many, or a class if the clone is expanded.

TRBJ2-1	TRBV4-1	.	once	TGCGCCAGCACCCTTAGGGGGAACACCTACAATGAGCAGTTCTTC	CASTLRGNTYNEQFF
TRBJ2-6	TRBV30	.	.	TGTGCCTGGGGCTCTGGGGCCAACGTCCTGACTTTC	CAWGSGANVLTF
TRBJ1-5	TRBV5-6	.	.	TGTGCCAGCAGCCGCCGCGGGGGGCTTGGTCAGCCCCAGCATTTT	CASSRRGGLGQPQHF
TRBJ1-1	TRBV5-8	TRBD1	.	TGTGCCAGCAGCTTGTCGGACAGGTTGAACACTGAAGCTTTCTTT	CASSLSDRLNTEAFF
TRBJ1-1	TRBV27	.	.	TGTGCCAGCAGTTTGGGGGGGGAAGCTTTCTTT	CASSLGGEAFF
TRBJ1-5	TRBV15	TRBD1	.	TGTGCCACCAGCAGAGAACGCGGGGGGGAGACAGGGCTAGGTAATCAGCCCCAGCATTTT	CATSRERGGETGLGNQPQHF
TRBJ2-3	TRBV4-2	TRBD2	.	TGTGCCAGCAGCCACCCCGGGACTACCTCTACAGATACGCAGTATTTT	CASSHPGTTSTDTQYF
TRBJ2-7	TRBV5-6	TRBD2	.	TGTGCCAGCAGCATAGAACCTAGCGGTAGCTACGAGCAGTACTTC	CASSIEPSGSYEQYF
TRBJ1-3	TRBV25-1	.	.	TGTGCCAGCACTAGCTCTGGAAACACCATATATTTT	CASTSSGNTIYF
TRBJ1-5	TRBV2	.	.	TGTGCCAGCAGTGACACAGGGCCCAATCAGCCCCAGCATTTT	CASSDTGPNQPQHF
TRBJ2-1	TRBV2	TRBD2	.	TGTGCCAGCAGTGAAGCGCTTCGGAGTAGTCGTGTTGCGGGAGGGTTTGAGCAGTTCTTC	CASSEALRSSRVAGGFEQFF
TRBJ2-7	TRBV5-1	.	.	TGCGCCAGCAGCTTGGAGGGTTACGAGCAGTACTTC	CASSLEGYEQYF
TRBJ2-2	TRBV10-3	.	once	TGTGCCATCAGTGAAACGACTGCTACCGGGGAGCTGTTTTTT	CAISETTATGELFF
TRBJ2-1	TRBV2	.	.	TGTGCCAGCAGTGGGACTCGACTAGATATCCGCAATGAGCAGTTCTTC	CASSGTRLDIRNEQFF
TRBJ2-1	TRBV14	TRBD1	.	TGTGCCAGCAGCCTAACCGGGACAGTTAACAATGAGCAGTTCTTC	CASSLTGTVNNEQFF
TRBJ1-2	TRBV19	TRBD1	.	TGTGCCAGTAGTCGCCCGGGACAGGGGTACTATGGCTACACCTTC	CASSRPGQGYYGYTF
TRBJ1-1	TRBV5-1	.	.	TGCGCCAGCAGCTTTGGCACCATGAACACTGAAGCTTTCTTT	CASSFGTMNTEAFF
TRBJ1-1	TRBV9	.	.	TGTGCCAGCAGCGTAGCCGGGGGGAACACTGAAGCTTTCTTT	CASSVAGGNTEAFF
TRBJ2-6	TRBV29-1	TRBD1	.	TGCAGCGTCACAGGGGCTGGGGCCAACGTCCTGACTTTC	CSVTGAGANVLTF
TRBJ2-2	TRBV5-4	TRBD1	.	TGTGCCAGCAGCTTGGACAGGGGTTTCGGGGAGCTGTTTTTT	CASSLDRGFGELFF
TRBJ1-2	TRBV6-5	.	.	TGTGCCACTGGAACTAACTATGGCTACACCTTC	CATGTNYGYTF
TRBJ1-2	TRBV6-5	TRBD1	.	TGTGCCAGCAGCCCGACAGGGGGACATCACTATGGCTACACCTTC	CASSPTGGHHYGYTF
TRBJ2-7	TRBV19	.	.	TGTGCCAGTAGTCCTTACGGGACAAACTACGAGCAGTACTTC	CASSPYGTNYEQYF
TRBJ2-1	TRBV5-5	TRBD2	.	TGTGCCAGCAGCTTGACTAGCGACAATGAGCAGTTCTTC	CASSLTSDNEQFF
TRBJ2-7	TRBV15	TRBD2	.	TGTGCCACCAGCAGACGCGGACTAGCGGGACAGCGGCAGTACTTC	CATSRRGLAGQRQYF
TRBJ2-2	TRBV13	.	.	TGTGCCAGCAGCTTAGGACGGGGGCAGGGCACCGGGGAGCTGTTTTTT	CASSLGRGQGTGELFF
TRBJ2-7	TRBV29-1	TRBD1	.	TGCAGCGCCCGGGGGACAGGGAGGTCCTACGAGCAGTACTTC	CSARGTGRSYEQYF
TRBJ1-5	TRBV27	.	.	TGTGCCAGCAGTTTGCCCAGTTTCTATAGCAATCAGCCCCAGCATTTT	CASSLPSFYSNQPQHF
TRBJ1-1	TRBV9	.	.	TGTGCCAGCAGCGGTTCAGGGGTTGAAGCTTTCTTT	CASSGSGVEAFF
TRBJ1-1	TRBV10-3	.	.	TGTGCCATCAGTGAGTTCCCGCAGGGGAGCACTGAAGCTTTCTTT	CAISEFPQGSTEAFF
TRBJ1-2	TRBV25-1	.	.	TGTGCCAGCAGCCGCTGGGGGGGGCGCGGAGGCTACACCTTC	CASSRWGGRGGYTF
TRBJ2-2	TRBV5-1	.	.	TGCGCCAGCAGCTTTAATCCACACCCTAGCTCCGGGGAGCTGTTTTTT	CASSFNPHPSSGELFF
TRBJ1-5	TRBV30	.	.	TGTGCCTGGGGGCCCATGGCGAGCAATCAGCCCCAGCATTTT	CAWGPMASNQPQHF
TRBJ1-3	TRBV5-1	TRBD1	.	TGCGCCAGCAGCTTCGGGGACAGGGAAAACACCATATATTTT	CASSFGDRENTIYF
TRBJ1-5	TRBV10-3	.	.	TGTGCCATCAGTGAGAAAGGTTCAGGGAGCAATCAGCCCCAGCATTTT	CAISEKGSGSNQPQHF
TRBJ2-7	TRBV2	.	.	TGTGCCAGCAGTGAGGGTTGGCAGTTCTCCTACGAGCAGTACTTC	CASSEGWQFSYEQYF
TRBJ2-1	TRBV12-5	.	.	TGTGCTAGTGGTTTGGACAGACAGAACAATGAGCAGTTCTTC	CASGLDRQNNEQFF
TRBJ2-7	TRBV19	TRBD2	.	TGTGCCAGTAGTCATAGCGGGAGGGGCTACGAGCAGTACTTC	CASSHSGRGYEQYF
TRBJ2-4	TRBV28	.	.	TGTGCCAGCAGTATGGCCTTGCGGCGGGCCAAAAACATTCAGTACTTC	CASSMALRRAKNIQYF
TRBJ1-3	TRBV5-1	.	.	TGCGCCAGCAAAGGGGGTAGCACCGGTGGAAACACCATATATTTT	CASKGGSTGGNTIYF
TRBJ1-5	TRBV7-8	.	.	TGTGCCAGCAGCAAAGTGGGGGCAAAAAATCAGCCCCAGCATTTT	CASSKVGAKNQPQHF
TRBJ2-7	TRBV29-1	.	.	TGCAGCGCCACCTCGGCCGCTGGCGGCTCCTACGAGCAGTACTTC	CSATSAAGGSYEQYF
TRBJ2-5	TRBV10-3	.	.	TGTGCCATCAGTGAGTCACCAGCGGGTGATCAAGAGACCCAGTACTTC	CAISESPAGDQETQYF
TRBJ2-2	TRBV19	.	.	TGTGCCAGTAGTATAGTGGGGCGGGGTCTCACCGGGGAGCTGTTTTTT	CASSIVGRGLTGELFF
TRBJ1-1	TRBV28	.	.	TGTGCCAGCAGTCTGCCCTCCGAGGGGGTAAGGGCAACTGAAGCTTTCTTT	CASSLPSEGVRATEAFF
TRBJ2-2	TRBV6-1	TRBD1	.	TGTGCCACCGACAGGGCGAACACCGGGGAGCTGTTTTTT	CATDRANTGELFF
TRBJ1-2	TRBV7-9	TRBD1	once	TGTGCCAGCAGCTTAGACAGGGGGCCCCTTTATGGCTACACCTTC	CASSLDRGPLYGYTF
TRBJ2-7	TRBV5-1	.	.	TGCGCCAGCAGCCCCACAGGGGAGGGTTCCTACGAGCAGTACTTC	CASSPTGEGSYEQYF
TRBJ2-1	TRBV28	TRBD2	.	TGTGCCGGGGGTCACGGGAGGTTGTATGAGCAGTTCTTC	CAGGHGRLYEQFF
TRBJ1-3	TRBV19	.	few	TGTGCCAGTAGTCCGGACAGCAGCTCTGGAAACACCATATATTTT	CASSPDSSSGNTIYF